This record looks at one TCR beta chain sequence and its context. Deletions cut 3 bases from V and 2 bases from J, with 8 bases between. The germline CDR1 and CDR2 sequences are KGHSH and LQKENI. The CDR3 runs 13 residues. This record comes from a study of siplizumab effects on memory and regulatory T cells. Repertoires were generated with immunoSEQ multiplex PCR, while TCRdb's copy carries only in-frame clones and drops some. Of about 100,000 clones listed, 80% to 95% were seen once; the top ten hold around 1.1%. The chain carries TRBV18 and TRBJ2-7; D unclear. Specimen: CD4+ T cells sorted from blood. This TCR derives from a human donor in good health. CDR3 residues: CASSPEHTYEQYF. The CDR3 coding sequence is TGTGCCAGCTCACCGGAACATACCTACGAGCAGTACTTC.